The subject of this entry is one T cell receptor (beta chain). This clone was found once. Its cognate antigen has yet to be identified. Base qualities are not provided; no much larger clone lies one nucleotide away. These data come from a study of EBV T-cell therapy then PD-1 blockade in nasopharyngeal carcinoma (dated by TCRdb to about 2021). The sample's treatment or condition, from its label and the paper: AdE1-LMPpoly-expanded autologous EBV-specific T-cell therapy followed by anti-PD-1 nivolumab. V and J lose 6 bases and 1 base, and a span of 9 bases separates them. CDR1 MRHNA and CDR2 SNTAGT are derived from the germline V gene. There are 13 amino acids in the CDR3, from cysteine to phenylalanine inclusive. Solely the CDR3 DNA is kept, with 39 bases framed from the first base. The Qiagen DNeasy Kit was used to extract genomic DNA from the sorted cells. TCR beta chain deep sequencing was performed on the immunoSEQ platform. The paper's processing steps were these. The immunoSEQ Analyzer software was used to analyze the repertoire data. The table comes from immuneACCESS by way of TCRdb, which keeps in-frame sequences with V and J called. Part of the clones is missing from these tables; in studies checked, under half for an unresolved V gene and the rest for unknown reasons. Clone size and the V and J calls come from that table; the DNA yielded D and trimming. Present in this sample are roughly 16,000 clones, 75% to 90% of which were seen just once. The ten largest clones capture 29% of the sample.

The sequence was obtained from a man aged 35-49 years with nasopharyngeal carcinoma. Here the sequenced sample was CD8+ T cells from blood, taken at day 0 from a patient whose treatment included autologous EBV-specific T cells and nivolumab. The chain uses TRBV6-4 and TRBJ1-1; the D gene is perhaps TRBD1, on 6 matching bases. This receptor has the CDR3 CASRRTENTEAFF. In nucleotides, the sequence is TGTGCCAGCAGGAGGACAGAGAACACTGAAGCTTTCTTT.